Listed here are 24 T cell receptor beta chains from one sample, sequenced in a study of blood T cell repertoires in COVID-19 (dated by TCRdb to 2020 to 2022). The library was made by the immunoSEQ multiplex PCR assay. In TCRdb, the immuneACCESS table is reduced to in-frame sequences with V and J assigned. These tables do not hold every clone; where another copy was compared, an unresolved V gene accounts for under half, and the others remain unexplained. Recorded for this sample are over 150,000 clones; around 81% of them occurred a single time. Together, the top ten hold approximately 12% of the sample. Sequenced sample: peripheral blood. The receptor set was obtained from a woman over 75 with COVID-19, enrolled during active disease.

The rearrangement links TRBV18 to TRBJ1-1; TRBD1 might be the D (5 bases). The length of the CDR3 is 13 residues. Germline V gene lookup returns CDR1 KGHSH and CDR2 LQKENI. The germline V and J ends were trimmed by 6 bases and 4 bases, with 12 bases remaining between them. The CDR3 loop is CASSQAGGTEAFF. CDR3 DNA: TGTGCCAGCTCGCAGGCGGGGGGCACTGAAGCTTTCTTT.

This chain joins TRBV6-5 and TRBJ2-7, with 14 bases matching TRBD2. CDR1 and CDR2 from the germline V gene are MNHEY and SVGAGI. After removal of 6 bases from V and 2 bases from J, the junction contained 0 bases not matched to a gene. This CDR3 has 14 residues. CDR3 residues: CASRGLAGAYEQYF. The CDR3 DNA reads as TGTGCCAGCAGGGGACTAGCGGGAGCCTACGAGCAGTACTTC.

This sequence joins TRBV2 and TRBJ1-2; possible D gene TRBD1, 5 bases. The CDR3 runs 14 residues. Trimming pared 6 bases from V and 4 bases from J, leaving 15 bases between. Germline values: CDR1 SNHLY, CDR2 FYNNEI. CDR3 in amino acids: CASRGLTGPYGYTF. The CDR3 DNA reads TGTGCCAGCAGAGGCCTAACAGGTCCCTATGGCTACACCTTC. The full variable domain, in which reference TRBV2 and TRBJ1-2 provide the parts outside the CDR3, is EPEVTQTPSHQVTQMGQEVILRCVPISNHLYFYWYRQILGQKVEFLVSFYNNEISEKSEIFDDQFSVERPDGSNFTLKIRSTKLEDSAMYFCASRGLTGPYGYTFGSGTRLTVV.

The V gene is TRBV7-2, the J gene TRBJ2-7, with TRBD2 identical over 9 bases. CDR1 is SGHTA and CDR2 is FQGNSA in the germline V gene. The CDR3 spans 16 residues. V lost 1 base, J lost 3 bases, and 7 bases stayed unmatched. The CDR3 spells CASSLDGGRARYEQYF. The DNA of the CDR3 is TGTGCCAGCAGCTTAGACGGCGGGAGGGCCCGCTACGAGCAGTACTTC. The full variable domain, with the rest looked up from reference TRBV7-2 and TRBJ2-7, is GAGVSQSPSNKVTEKGKDVELRCDPISGHTALYWYRQSLGQGLEFLIYFQGNSAPDKSGLPSDRFSAERTGGSVSTLTIQRTQQEDSAVYLCASSLDGGRARYEQYFGPGTRLTVT.

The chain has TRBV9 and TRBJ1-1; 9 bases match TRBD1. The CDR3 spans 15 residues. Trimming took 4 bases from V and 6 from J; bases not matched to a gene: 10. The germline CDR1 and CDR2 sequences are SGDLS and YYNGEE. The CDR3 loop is CASSTTGGAGPEAFF. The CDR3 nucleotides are TGTGCCAGCAGCACAACAGGGGGCGCAGGACCTGAAGCTTTCTTT. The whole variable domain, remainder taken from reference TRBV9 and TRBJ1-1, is DSGVTQTPKHLITATGQRVTLRCSPRSGDLSVYWYQQSLDQGLQFLIQYYNGEERAKGNILERFSAQQFPDLHSELNLSSLELGDSALYFCASSTTGGAGPEAFFGQGTRLTVV.

This CDR3 is CASSLLQGADPLHF. CDR3 bases: TGTGCCAGCAGTTTACTACAGGGGGCCGACCCCCTCCACTTT. The gene calls are TRBV27 and TRBJ1-6, with TRBD1 matching over 9 bases. Per germline, CDR1 MNHEY and CDR2 SMNVEV (reference sequence). The CDR3 sequence is 14 residues long. V shed 2 bases and J 13 bases; nucleotides not matched to a gene: 6.

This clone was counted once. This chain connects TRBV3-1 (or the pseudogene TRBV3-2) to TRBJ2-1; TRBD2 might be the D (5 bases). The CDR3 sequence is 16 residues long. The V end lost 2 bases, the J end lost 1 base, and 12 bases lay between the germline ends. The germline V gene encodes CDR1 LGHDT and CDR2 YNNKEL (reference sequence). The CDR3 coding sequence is TGTGCCAGCAGCCAAAGCCTGACTATATCCTACAATGAGCAGTTCTTC. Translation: CASSQSLTISYNEQFF.

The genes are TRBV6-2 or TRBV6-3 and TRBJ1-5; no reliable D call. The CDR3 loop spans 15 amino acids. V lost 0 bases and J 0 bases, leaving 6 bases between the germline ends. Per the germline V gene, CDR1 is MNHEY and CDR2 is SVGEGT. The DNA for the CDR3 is TGTGCCAGCAGTTACTCTGAGTTTAGCAATCAGCCCCAGCATTTT. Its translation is CASSYSEFSNQPQHF.

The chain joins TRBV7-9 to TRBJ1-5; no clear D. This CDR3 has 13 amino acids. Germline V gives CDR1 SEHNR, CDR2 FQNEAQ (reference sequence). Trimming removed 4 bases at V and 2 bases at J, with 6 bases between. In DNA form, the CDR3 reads TGTGCCAGCAGCTCTCTCGGCAATCAGCCCCAGCATTTT. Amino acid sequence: CASSSLGNQPQHF.

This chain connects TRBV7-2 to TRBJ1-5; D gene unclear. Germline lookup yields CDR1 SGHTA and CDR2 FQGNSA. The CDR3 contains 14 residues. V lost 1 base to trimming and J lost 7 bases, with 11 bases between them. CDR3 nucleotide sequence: TGTGCCAGCAGCTTAGTAGCTAGAGACCAGCCCCAGCATTTT. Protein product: CASSLVARDQPQHF.

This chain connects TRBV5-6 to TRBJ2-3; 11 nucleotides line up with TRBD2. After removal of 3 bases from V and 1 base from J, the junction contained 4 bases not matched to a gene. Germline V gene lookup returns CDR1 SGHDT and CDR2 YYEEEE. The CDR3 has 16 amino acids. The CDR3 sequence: CASSWKTSGGTDTQYF. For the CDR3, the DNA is TGTGCCAGCAGCTGGAAGACTAGCGGGGGCACAGATACGCAGTATTTT.

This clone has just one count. The CDR3 loop is CASKRQGLYNEQFF. Written as DNA, the CDR3 is TGTGCCAGCAAGAGACAAGGCCTATACAATGAGCAGTTCTTC. This chain joins TRBV27 and TRBJ2-1; D call uncertain. This CDR3 region has 14 residues. V was cut by 7 bases and J by 4 bases, with 14 bases left in between. Germline V gene sequence: CDR1 MNHEY, CDR2 SMNVEV (reference sequence).

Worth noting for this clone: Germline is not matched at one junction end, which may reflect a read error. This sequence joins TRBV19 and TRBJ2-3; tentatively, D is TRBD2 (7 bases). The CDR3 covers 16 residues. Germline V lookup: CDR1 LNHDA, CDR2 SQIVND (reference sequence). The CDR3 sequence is CASSTGGIGGTDTQYF. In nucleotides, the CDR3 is TGTGCCAGCAGTACGGGGGGCATAGGGGGCACAGATACGCAGTATTTT.

The CDR3 spells CASSPWETSGNEQFF. As DNA, the CDR3 is TGTGCCAGCTCACCATGGGAGACTAGCGGAAATGAGCAGTTCTTC. This chain connects TRBV18 to TRBJ2-1, with 9 bases identical to TRBD2. This CDR3 contains 15 residues. The V and J ends lost 2 bases and 7 bases, in that order; junction bases with no gene match: 6. Germline V gene data show CDR1 as KGHSH and CDR2 as LQKENI.

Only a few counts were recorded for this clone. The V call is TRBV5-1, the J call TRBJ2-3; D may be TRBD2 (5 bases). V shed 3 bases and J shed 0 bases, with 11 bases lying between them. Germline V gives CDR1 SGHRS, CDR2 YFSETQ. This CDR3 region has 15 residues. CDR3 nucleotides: TGCGCCAGCAGCTCGGACGGCGGGAGCACAGATACGCAGTATTTT. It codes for CASSSDGGSTDTQYF. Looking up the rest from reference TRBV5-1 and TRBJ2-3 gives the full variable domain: KAGVTQTPRYLIKTRGQQVTLSCSPISGHRSVSWYQQTPGQGLQFLFEYFSETQRNKGNFPGRFSGRQFSNSRSEMNVSTLELGDSALYLCASSSDGGSTDTQYFGPGTRLTVL.

Here the CDR3 reads CSVDGTPSGYTEAFF. CDR3 DNA: TGCAGCGTGGACGGGACACCCTCGGGGTACACTGAAGCTTTCTTT. The V and J genes are TRBV29-1 and TRBJ1-1; perhaps TRBD1 as D (6 bases). The length of the CDR3 is 15 residues. Trimming shortened V by 6 bases and J by 3 bases, and 20 bases separated the two germline ends. Per germline, CDR1 SQVTM and CDR2 ANQGSEA.

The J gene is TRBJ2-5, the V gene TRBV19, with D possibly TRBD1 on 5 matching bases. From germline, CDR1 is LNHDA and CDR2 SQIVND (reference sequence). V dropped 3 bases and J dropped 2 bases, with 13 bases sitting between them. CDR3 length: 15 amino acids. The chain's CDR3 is CASSILVGPQETQYF. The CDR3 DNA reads TGTGCCAGTAGTATCTTAGTGGGGCCGCAAGAGACCCAGTACTTC. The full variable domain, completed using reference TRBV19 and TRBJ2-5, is DGGITQSPKYLFRKEGQNVTLSCEQNLNHDAMYWYRQDPGQGLRLIYYSQIVNDFQKGDIAEGYSVSREKKESFPLTVTSAQKNPTAFYLCASSILVGPQETQYFGPGTRLLVL.

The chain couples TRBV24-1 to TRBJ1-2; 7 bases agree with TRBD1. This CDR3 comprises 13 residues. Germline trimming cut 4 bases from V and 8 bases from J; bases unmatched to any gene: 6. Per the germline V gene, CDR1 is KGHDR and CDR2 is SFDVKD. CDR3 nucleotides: TGTGCCACCAGTGACCACAACAGGGGAGGCTACACCTTC. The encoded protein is CATSDHNRGGYTF.

CDR3 coding DNA: TGTGCCAGCAGTTTATCCGGTGGGCGGGGGGCCAGCACAGATACGCAGTATTTT. Residues: CASSLSGGRGASTDTQYF. This chain joins TRBV27 and TRBJ2-3; 8 bases map to TRBD2. Per the germline V gene, CDR1 is MNHEY and CDR2 is SMNVEV (reference sequence). After removal of 0 bases from V and 0 bases from J, the junction contained 8 bases not matched to a gene. CDR3 length equals 18 residues.

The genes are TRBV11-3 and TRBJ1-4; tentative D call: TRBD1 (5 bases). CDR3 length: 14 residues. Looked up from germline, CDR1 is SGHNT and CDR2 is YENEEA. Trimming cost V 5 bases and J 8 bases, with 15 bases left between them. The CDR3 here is CASSPTPWGEKLFF. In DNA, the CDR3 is TGTGCCAGCAGCCCGACACCTTGGGGCGAAAAACTGTTTTTT.

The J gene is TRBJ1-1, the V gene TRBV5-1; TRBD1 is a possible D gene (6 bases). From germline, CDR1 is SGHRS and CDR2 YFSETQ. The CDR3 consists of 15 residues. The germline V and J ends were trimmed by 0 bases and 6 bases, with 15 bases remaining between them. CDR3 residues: CASSLEPGESAEAFF. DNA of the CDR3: TGCGCCAGCAGCTTGGAGCCAGGGGAAAGTGCTGAAGCTTTCTTT.

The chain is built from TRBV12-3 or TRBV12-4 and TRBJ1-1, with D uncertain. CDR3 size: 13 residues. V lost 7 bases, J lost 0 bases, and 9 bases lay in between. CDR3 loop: CASISSMNTEAFF. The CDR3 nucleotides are TGTGCCAGCATTTCAAGCATGAACACTGAAGCTTTCTTT.

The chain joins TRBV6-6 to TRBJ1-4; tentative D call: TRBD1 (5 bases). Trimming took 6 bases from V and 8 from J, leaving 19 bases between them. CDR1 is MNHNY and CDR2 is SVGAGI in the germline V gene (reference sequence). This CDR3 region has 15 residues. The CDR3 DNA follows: TGTGCCAGCAGCACCATGGGGGGGTTTCGAGAAAAACTGTTTTTT. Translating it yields CASSTMGGFREKLFF.

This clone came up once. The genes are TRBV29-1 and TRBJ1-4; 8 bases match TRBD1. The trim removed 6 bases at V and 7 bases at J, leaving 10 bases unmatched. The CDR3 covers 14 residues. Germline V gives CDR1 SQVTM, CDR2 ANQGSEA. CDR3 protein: CSVRYQGAGEKLFF. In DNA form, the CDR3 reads TGCAGCGTCCGATATCAGGGGGCGGGTGAAAAACTGTTTTTT.